Below, 22 T cell receptor beta chains from the same sample are listed, as sequenced in a study of blood T cell repertoires in COVID-19. This table comes from immunoSEQ multiplex PCR, and its TCRdb copy is limited to in-frame clones, with some not included. The data contain 330,000 or so clones, roughly 90% of them singletons. The sequencing sample was made of PBMCs or T cells enriched from blood (not recorded which). The receptors stem from a young woman who had recovered from COVID-19.

The V gene is TRBV19, the J gene TRBJ2-3; a possible D gene is TRBD2 (5 bases). The CDR3 contains 15 residues. The germline V gene has CDR1 LNHDA and CDR2 SQIVND (reference sequence). Deletions cut 1 base from V and 2 bases from J, with 10 bases between. CDR3 protein: CASSIVTGITDTQYF. CDR3 in DNA: TGTGCCAGTAGTATAGTGACGGGAATCACAGATACGCAGTATTTT.

The chain has TRBV6-4 and TRBJ2-7, with TRBD1 matching over 9 bases. J lost 2 bases, V lost 8 bases, and 7 bases had no gene match. Germline V gives CDR1 MRHNA, CDR2 SNTAGT. The CDR3 loop spans 14 amino acids. CDR3 sequence: CASRTGGLAYEQYF. The CDR3 DNA follows: TGTGCCAGCCGAACAGGGGGCCTTGCCTACGAGCAGTACTTC.

The chain uses TRBV10-3 and TRBJ2-7, with 8 bases identical to TRBD2. Germline values: CDR1 ENHRY, CDR2 SYGVKD. J was trimmed by 3 bases and V by 6 bases; bases with no gene match: 10. This CDR3 is 15 amino acids long. The CDR3: CAISASGLKGYEQYF. CDR3 sequence (DNA): TGTGCCATCAGCGCTAGCGGGCTGAAGGGCTACGAGCAGTACTTC.

The chain employs TRBV7-2 and TRBJ2-1; 13 bases align to TRBD2. Germline V gene sequence: CDR1 SGHTA, CDR2 FQGNSA. The CDR3 covers 15 residues. V lost 5 bases and J lost 8; bases outside the gene matches: 6. The CDR3 protein is CASSQLAGGPDEQFF. The CDR3 DNA is TGTGCCAGCAGCCAACTAGCGGGGGGGCCCGATGAGCAGTTCTTC.

This clone was counted between two and nine times. The V and J genes are TRBV18 and TRBJ2-1, with 7 bases aligning to TRBD1. Germline lookup yields CDR1 KGHSH and CDR2 LQKENI. V was clipped by 3 bases and J by 7 bases; unmatched bases: 6. The length of the CDR3 is 14 residues. CDR3 sequence: CASSPQGQPNEQFF. The CDR3 nucleotides read TGTGCCAGCTCACCCCAGGGACAGCCAAATGAGCAGTTCTTC. The whole variable domain, filled in from reference TRBV18 and TRBJ2-1, reads NAGVMQNPRHLVRRRGQEARLRCSPMKGHSHVYWYRQLPEEGLKFMVYLQKENIIDESGMPKERFSAEFPKEGPSILRIQQVVRGDSAAYFCASSPQGQPNEQFFGPGTRLTVL.

The rearrangement links TRBV19 to TRBJ1-6; a weak D match, TRBD1 (5 bases). The length of the CDR3 is 12 residues. The germline V gene has CDR1 LNHDA and CDR2 SQIVND (reference sequence). V gave up 9 bases and J gave up 7 bases, with 10 bases separating them. Written as DNA, the CDR3 is TGTGCCAGCAGGGCGGAAAATTCACCCCTCCACTTT. It specifies CASRAENSPLHF.

The chain carries TRBV27 and TRBJ2-1; 8 nucleotides agree with TRBD2. CDR3 size: 13 residues. Germline CDR1 MNHEY, CDR2 SMNVEV (reference sequence). V lost 7 bases to trimming and J lost 7 bases; unmatched junction nucleotides: 6. Written as DNA, the CDR3 is TGTGCCAGCAAACTAGCGGTAGCTAATGAGCAGTTCTTC. This encodes CASKLAVANEQFF.

V gene TRBV6-5 combines with J gene TRBJ2-2; a possible D gene is TRBD2 (5 bases). V shed 0 bases and J shed 5 bases, with 13 bases lying between them. Germline V gene sequence: CDR1 MNHEY, CDR2 SVGAGI. The CDR3 length is 16 residues. Here the CDR3 DNA reads TGTGCCAGCAGTTACTCGAGGGCAATAAGGACCGGGGAGCTGTTTTTT. Translated: CASSYSRAIRTGELFF.

The chain is built from TRBV6-4 and TRBJ2-5; TRBD2 aligns across 8 bases. The germline gives CDR1 MRHNA, CDR2 SNTAGT. CDR3 length equals 14 residues. J gave up 4 bases and V 6 bases, and 7 bases lay outside the gene matches. The CDR3 loop is CASSSRLAIETQYF. The CDR3 nucleotides read TGTGCCAGCAGCAGCCGACTAGCGATAGAGACCCAGTACTTC.

This sequence joins TRBV2 and TRBJ2-7, with TRBD1 identical over 8 bases. CDR1 is SNHLY, CDR2 FYNNEI, per germline. The V and J ends lost 3 bases and 4 bases, in that order; junction bases with no gene match: 8. The CDR3 loop spans 15 amino acids. This CDR3 is CASSERAGGMYEQYF. As DNA, the CDR3 is TGTGCCAGCAGTGAGAGGGCAGGGGGCATGTACGAGCAGTACTTC.

The V and J genes are TRBV2 and TRBJ1-1; the D is unclear. This CDR3 has 13 amino acids. V shed 10 bases and J shed 2 bases, with 14 bases lying between them. Germline V gene sequence: CDR1 SNHLY, CDR2 FYNNEI. The CDR3 here is CATRLSINTEAFF. The DNA for the CDR3 is TGTGCCACCCGACTGTCGATTAACACTGAAGCTTTCTTT.

The CDR3 sequence is CASSVRPEVAGSTDTQYF. CDR3 in DNA: TGTGCCAGCAGCGTAAGGCCAGAAGTAGCGGGGAGCACAGATACGCAGTATTTT. The chain is built from TRBV9 and TRBJ2-3; 8 bases are shared with TRBD2. The V and J ends lost 1 base and 0 bases, in that order; junction bases with no gene match: 10. Looked up from germline, CDR1 is SGDLS and CDR2 is YYNGEE. The CDR3 extends over 18 amino acids.

DNA of the CDR3: TGTGCCAGCAGCCCGACCCGCGGCGGACAACCATTCTATGGCTACACCTTC. Residues: CASSPTRGGQPFYGYTF. This rearrangement joins TRBV7-8 to TRBJ1-2; a possible D gene is TRBD1 (5 bases). V was trimmed by 5 bases and J by 4 bases, leaving 23 bases between them. Germline loops: CDR1 SGHVS, CDR2 FQNEAQ. This CDR3 contains 17 residues.

The rearrangement uses TRBV5-1 and TRBJ2-6; D is possibly TRBD1 (5 bases). V was shortened by 4 bases and J by 0 bases, with 17 bases between the two germline ends. Germline V lookup: CDR1 SGHRS, CDR2 YFSETQ. The CDR3 sequence is 18 residues long. The CDR3 sequence is CASSVTTDSVSGANVLTF. CDR3 in DNA: TGCGCCAGCAGCGTGACGACAGACTCAGTCTCTGGGGCCAACGTCCTGACTTTC.

This chain joins TRBV10-2 and TRBJ2-1; 8 bases are a match to TRBD2. V trimming: 6 bases; J trimming: 8 bases; junction bases outside the gene matches: 9. This CDR3 region has 14 residues. Germline-derived CDR1 and CDR2 are WSHSY and SAAADI. The CDR3 sequence: CASRGTRLGDEQFF. CDR3 coding DNA: TGCGCCAGCAGGGGGACTAGATTGGGCGATGAGCAGTTCTTC.

CDR3 sequence (DNA): TGCGCCAGCAGCCGAGAAGGGGGGGCCTACAATGAGCAGTTCTTC. It codes for CASSREGGAYNEQFF. The chain couples TRBV4-3 to TRBJ2-1; possible D gene TRBD2, 7 bases. The CDR3 loop spans 15 amino acids. The germline V gene has CDR1 LGHNA and CDR2 YSLEER. The V and J ends lost 4 bases and 2 bases respectively, with 12 bases between them.

The V gene is TRBV27, the J gene TRBJ2-1, with 8 bases fitting TRBD2. The V segment lost 3 bases and the J segment 9 bases; nucleotides outside the gene matches: 4. The CDR3 runs to 13 residues. The V gene's germline CDR1 is MNHEY and CDR2 SMNVEV (reference sequence). CDR3 in DNA: TGTGCCAGCAGTTTGGGGACTAGGCTTGAGCAGTTCTTC. Translated: CASSLGTRLEQFF.

In regard to this clone: Sequence at one end of the junction differs from germline and may be a read error. The chain uses TRBV4-3 and TRBJ1-1, with TRBD1 as a possible D gene (5 bases). The CDR3 sequence is 13 residues long. Germline CDR1 reads LGHNA; CDR2 reads YSLEER. This chain's CDR3 is CASSQARQTDTIF. For the CDR3, the DNA is TGCGCCAGCAGCCAAGCCAGACAGACCGACACTATTTTT.

The table lists this clone with a count of one. CDR3 amino acids: CASSIPLGSPREQYF. CDR3 DNA sequence: TGTGCCAGCAGTATCCCCCTCGGGTCCCCGAGGGAGCAGTACTTC. The V and J genes are TRBV28 and TRBJ2-7, with D unresolved. The CDR3 runs 15 residues. CDR1 and CDR2 (germline): MDHEN, SYDVKM. The V end lost 5 bases, the J end lost 7 bases, and 21 bases lay between the germline ends.

The chain employs TRBV4-1 and TRBJ2-7; 10 bases are a match to TRBD2. V lost 0 bases, J lost 7 bases, and 9 bases stayed unmatched. The CDR3 runs 16 residues. Germline loops: CDR1 MGHRA, CDR2 YSYEKL. This chain's CDR3 is CASSQDIASGSIEQYF. For the CDR3, the DNA is TGCGCCAGCAGCCAAGATATCGCTAGCGGGAGTATTGAGCAGTACTTC.

The chain uses TRBV28 and TRBJ1-3; 8 nucleotides align to TRBD1. Trimming cost V 6 bases and J 2 bases; bases outside gene matches: 3. The CDR3 is made up of 14 amino acids. Germline CDR1 is MDHEN and CDR2 is SYDVKM. The DNA for the CDR3 is TGTGCCAGCAGCCCGACAGGGGCTGGAAACACCATATATTTT. Residues: CASSPTGAGNTIYF.

CDR3 sequence: CATSDGYSNEQFF. The CDR3 region has the DNA TGTGCCACCAGTGACGGGTATAGCAATGAGCAGTTCTTC. V and J are TRBV24-1 and TRBJ2-1; D gene unclear. The CDR3 runs to 13 residues. The V end lost 4 bases, the J end lost 6 bases, and 9 bases lay between the germline ends. Germline-derived CDR1 and CDR2 are KGHDR and SFDVKD.